The T cell receptor beta chain described here comes from a study of shared clonotypes between healthy human individuals. Findings and caveats of the study: Sequencing depth was expected to affect clonotype sharing among donors.

Authors' processing steps: ImmunoSEQ sequences covered only the junction and lacked quality scores; filtering therefore differed. Using immunoSEQ multiplex PCR, the repertoire was profiled, and TCRdb retains in-frame clones only, with some absent. The DNA was the basis for D and trimming; V, J and clone size are from that table. The repertoire includes hundreds of thousands of clones, about 82% of them detected once, and roughly 13% sits in the top ten. The germline V gene has CDR1 LGHNA and CDR2 YNFKEQ. The CDR3 runs 16 residues. The V and J ends lost 1 base and 0 bases, in that order; junction bases with no gene match: 4. As for this clone: Its cognate antigen is unknown.

This receptor was identified in a woman aged 40 to 50 in good health. Some clones in this sample may be carry-over from other donors' samples. J is TRBJ2-7 and V is TRBV4-2; 9 bases are a match to TRBD2. The sequencing input was PBMCs. DNA for the CDR3: TGTGCCAGCAGCCAAGGACTAGCGGATACCTCCTACGAGCAGTACTTC. Its translation: CASSQGLADTSYEQYF.